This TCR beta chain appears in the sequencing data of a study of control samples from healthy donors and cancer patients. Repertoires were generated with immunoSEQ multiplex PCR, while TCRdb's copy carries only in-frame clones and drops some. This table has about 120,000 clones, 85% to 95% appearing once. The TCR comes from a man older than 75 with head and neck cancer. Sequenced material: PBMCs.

The CDR3 loop reads CASSPLAEKLFF. The DNA for the CDR3 is TGTGCCAGCAGCCCTCTCGCTGAAAAACTGTTTTTT. This chain connects TRBV6-2 or TRBV6-3 to TRBJ1-4; D is uncertain. V lost 6 bases to trimming and J lost 7 bases, with 9 bases between them. Germline V lookup: CDR1 MNHEY, CDR2 SVGEGT. The CDR3 covers 12 residues.